This T cell receptor beta chain emerged from a study of T cell repertoires in ileal Crohn's disease. Overall study results and limits: Endoscopic recurrence occurred in every patient whose clonality exceeded 26.8%. Clonal expansions were more frequent in active smokers than non-smokers at surgery.

Adults with ileal or ileocolonic Crohn's disease and an indication for resection were eligible. Sequenced by immunoSEQ multiplex PCR; TCRdb stores in-frame clones only, minus some. The sample gives more than 11,000 clones, about 73% of which show up once; around 4.6% is in the top ten. Turning to this clone: What it binds is unknown.

V lost 8 bases and J lost 3; bases outside the gene matches: 12. This CDR3 contains 16 residues. Looked up from germline, CDR1 is MDHEN and CDR2 is SYDVKM. The V call is TRBV28, the J call TRBJ2-3; the match to TRBD2 covers 9 bases. Sequencing used ileal tissue. The TCR sequence derives from an adult with Crohn's disease. The CDR3 DNA is TGTGCCAGCGCGGGGGGGCCATATAGGAAAACAGATACGCAGTATTTT. Encoded protein: CASAGGPYRKTDTQYF. The variable domain in full, completed from reference TRBV28 and TRBJ2-3, reads DVKVTQSSRYLVKRTGEKVFLECVQDMDHENMFWYRQDPGLGLRLIYFSYDVKMKEKGDIPEGYSVSREKKERFSLILESASTNQTSMYLCASAGGPYRKTDTQYFGPGTRLTVL.